This T cell receptor (beta chain) is drawn from a study of cytomegalovirus exposure and HLA in healthy donors. CDR1 is SEHNR, CDR2 FQNEAQ, per germline (reference sequence). V lost 6 bases, J lost 2 bases, and 21 bases stayed unmatched. The CDR3 sequence is 19 residues long. Every donor was a healthy person donating bone marrow. Study observations and caveats: In presence/absence analyses, roughly uniform sequencing depth across donors was assumed.

To note about this clone: Antigen unknown.

PCR used 60 Vbeta primers and 13 Jbeta primers. The method was immunoSEQ multiplex PCR; TCRdb's version includes in-frame clones alone and lacks a portion of them. The sample records 150,000 to 200,000 clones, about 80% being singletons. This chain connects TRBV7-9 to TRBJ2-7; 8 positions agree with TRBD1. Sequencing was performed on PBMCs. The sequence came from a woman aged 30 to 39 in good health and CMV-seronegative. CDR3 loop: CASRDNRGTRGLNTYEQYF. The CDR3 DNA sequence: TGTGCCAGCAGGGACAACAGGGGGACCAGGGGTTTGAATACCTACGAGCAGTACTTC.